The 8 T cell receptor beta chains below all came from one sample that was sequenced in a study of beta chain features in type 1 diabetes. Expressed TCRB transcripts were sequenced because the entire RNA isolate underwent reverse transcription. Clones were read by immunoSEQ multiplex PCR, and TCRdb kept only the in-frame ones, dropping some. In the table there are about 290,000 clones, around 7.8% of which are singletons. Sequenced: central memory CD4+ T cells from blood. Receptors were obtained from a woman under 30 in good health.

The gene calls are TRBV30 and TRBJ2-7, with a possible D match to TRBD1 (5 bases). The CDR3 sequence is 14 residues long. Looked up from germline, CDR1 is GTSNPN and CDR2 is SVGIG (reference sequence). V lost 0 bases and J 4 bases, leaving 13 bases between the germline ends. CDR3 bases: TGTGCCTGGAGTGTAACAGGTGTCTATTACGAGCAGTACTTC. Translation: CAWSVTGVYYEQYF.

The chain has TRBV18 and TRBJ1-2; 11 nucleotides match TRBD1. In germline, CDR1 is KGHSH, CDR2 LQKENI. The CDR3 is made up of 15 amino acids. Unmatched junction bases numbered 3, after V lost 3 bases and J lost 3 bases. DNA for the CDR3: TGTGCCAGCTCACCCGGGACAGGGGGTTACTATGGCTACACCTTC. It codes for CASSPGTGGYYGYTF.

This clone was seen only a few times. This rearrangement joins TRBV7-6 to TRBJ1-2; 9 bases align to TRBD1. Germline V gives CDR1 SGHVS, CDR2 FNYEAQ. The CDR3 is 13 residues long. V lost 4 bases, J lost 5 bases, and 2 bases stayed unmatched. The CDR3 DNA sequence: TGTGCCAGCAGCTCTGGACAGGGGTATGGCTACACCTTC. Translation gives CASSSGQGYGYTF.

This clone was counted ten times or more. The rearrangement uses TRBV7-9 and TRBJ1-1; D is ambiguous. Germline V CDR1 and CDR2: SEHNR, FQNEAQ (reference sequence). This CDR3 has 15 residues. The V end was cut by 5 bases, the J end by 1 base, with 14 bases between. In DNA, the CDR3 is TGTGCCAGCAGCCTCTATACTCCGTCGAACACTGAAGCTTTCTTT. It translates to CASSLYTPSNTEAFF.

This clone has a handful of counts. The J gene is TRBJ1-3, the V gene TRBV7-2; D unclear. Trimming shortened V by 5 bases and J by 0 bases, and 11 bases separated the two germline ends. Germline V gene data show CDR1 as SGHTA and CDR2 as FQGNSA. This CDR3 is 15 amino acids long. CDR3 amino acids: CASSRDPNSGNTIYF. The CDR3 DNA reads TGTGCCAGCAGCCGAGATCCTAACTCTGGAAACACCATATATTTT.

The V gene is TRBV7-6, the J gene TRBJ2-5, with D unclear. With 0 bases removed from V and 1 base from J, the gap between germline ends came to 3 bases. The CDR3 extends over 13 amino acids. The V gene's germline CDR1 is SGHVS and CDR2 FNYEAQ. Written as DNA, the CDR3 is TGTGCCAGCAGCTTAGCGACCCAAGAGACCCAGTACTTC. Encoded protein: CASSLATQETQYF.

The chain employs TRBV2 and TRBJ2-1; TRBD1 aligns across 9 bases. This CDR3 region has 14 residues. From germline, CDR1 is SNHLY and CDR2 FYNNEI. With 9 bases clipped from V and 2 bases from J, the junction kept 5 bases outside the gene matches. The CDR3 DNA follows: TGTGCCAGGACCAGGACAGGGGCCTACAATGAGCAGTTCTTC. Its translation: CARTRTGAYNEQFF.

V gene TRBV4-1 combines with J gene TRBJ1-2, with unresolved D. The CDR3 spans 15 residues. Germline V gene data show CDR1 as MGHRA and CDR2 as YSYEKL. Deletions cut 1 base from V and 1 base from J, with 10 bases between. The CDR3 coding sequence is TGCGCCAGCAGCCAAGTTCAGGCGAATAACTATGGCTACACCTTC. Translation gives CASSQVQANNYGYTF.